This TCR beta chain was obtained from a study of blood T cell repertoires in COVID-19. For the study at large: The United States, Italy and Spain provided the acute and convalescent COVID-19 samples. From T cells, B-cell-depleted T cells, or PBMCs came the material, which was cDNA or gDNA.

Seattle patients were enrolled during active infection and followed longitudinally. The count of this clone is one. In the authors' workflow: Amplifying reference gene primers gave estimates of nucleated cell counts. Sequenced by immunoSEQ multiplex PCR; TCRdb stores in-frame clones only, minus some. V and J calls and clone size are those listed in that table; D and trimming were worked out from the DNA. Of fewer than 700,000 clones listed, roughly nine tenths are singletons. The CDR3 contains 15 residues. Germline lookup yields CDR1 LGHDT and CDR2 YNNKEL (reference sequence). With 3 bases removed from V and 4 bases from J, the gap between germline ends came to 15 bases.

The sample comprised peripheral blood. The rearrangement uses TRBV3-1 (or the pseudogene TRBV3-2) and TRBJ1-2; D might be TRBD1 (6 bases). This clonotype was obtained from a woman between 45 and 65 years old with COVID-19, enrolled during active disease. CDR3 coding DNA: TGTGCCAGCAGCCAGGGAACAGGGTTAGGCTATGGCTACACCTTC. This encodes CASSQGTGLGYGYTF.